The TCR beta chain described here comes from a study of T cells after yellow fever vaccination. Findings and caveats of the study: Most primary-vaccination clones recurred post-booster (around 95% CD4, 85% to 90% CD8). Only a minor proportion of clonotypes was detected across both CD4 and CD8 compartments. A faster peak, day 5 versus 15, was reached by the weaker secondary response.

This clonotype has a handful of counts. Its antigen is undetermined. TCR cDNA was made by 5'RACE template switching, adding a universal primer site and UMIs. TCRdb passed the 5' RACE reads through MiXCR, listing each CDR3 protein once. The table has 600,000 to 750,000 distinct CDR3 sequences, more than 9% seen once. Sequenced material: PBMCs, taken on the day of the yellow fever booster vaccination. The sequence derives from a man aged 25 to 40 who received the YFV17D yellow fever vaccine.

CDR3 in DNA: TGTGCCAGCAGCCAAGGGGGGTTAAGCTACGAGCAGTACTTC. Its translation is CASSQGGLSYEQYF. This chain uses TRBV3-1 with TRBJ2-7, with D possibly called TRBD1 or TRBD2 (5 bases each). Germline loops: CDR1 LGHDT, CDR2 YNNKEL (reference sequence). The length of the CDR3 is 14 residues. Trimming took off 1 base at V and 3 bases at J, with 10 bases between the two ends.